What follows are 15 T cell receptor beta chains derived from one specimen sequenced in a study of shared clonotypes between healthy human individuals. The method was immunoSEQ multiplex PCR; TCRdb's version includes in-frame clones alone and lacks a portion of them. Of around 2,000,000 clones listed, over 85% are singletons. Specimen: naive CD4+ T cells sorted from blood. The subset is: CD45RA+ positively selected. The receptors were gathered from a man aged 18 to 30 in good health.

With respect to this clone: A much larger clone lies one base from this, so it may be a read error. The chain uses TRBV5-5 and TRBJ1-1; 9 positions agree with TRBD1. The CDR3 sequence is 15 residues long. From germline, CDR1 is SGHKS and CDR2 YYEKEE (reference sequence). The CDR3 sequence: CASKRQGGLNTEAFF. The CDR3 DNA reads as TGTGCCAGCAAACGACAGGGGGGATTGAACACTGAAGCCTTCTTT. The full variable domain, with the rest looked up from reference TRBV5-5 and TRBJ1-1, is DAGVTQSPTHLIKTRGQQVTLRCSPISGHKSVSWYQQVLGQGPQFIFQYYEKEERGRGNFPDRFSARQFPNYSSELNVNALLLGDSALYLCASKRQGGLNTEAFFGQGTRLTVV.

A remark on this clone: Other DNA sequences of this sample code for an identical CDR3. The chain joins TRBV4-1 to TRBJ1-3, with D unclear. Trimming shortened V by 1 base and J by 2 bases, and 6 bases separated the two germline ends. The CDR3 has 14 residues. Germline CDR1 reads MGHRA; CDR2 reads YSYEKL. The CDR3 reads CASSQVGTGNTIYF. CDR3 nucleotides: TGCGCCAGCAGCCAAGTTGGAACTGGAAACACCATATATTTT.

The rearrangement uses TRBV2 and TRBJ2-7, with unresolved D. Germline CDR1 SNHLY, CDR2 FYNNEI. Deletions cut 3 bases from V and 0 bases from J, with 6 bases between. The CDR3 runs to 13 residues. CDR3 DNA: TGTGCCAGCAGTGACAGGAGCTCCTACGAGCAGTACTTC. This translates into CASSDRSSYEQYF.

The rearrangement uses TRBV19 and TRBJ2-4, with a weak D call TRBD1 (5 bases). This CDR3 spans 13 amino acids. The germline V gene encodes CDR1 LNHDA and CDR2 SQIVND (reference sequence). V dropped 7 bases and J dropped 2 bases, with 9 bases sitting between them. CDR3 region: CASNQGSKNIQYF. For the CDR3, the DNA is TGTGCCAGTAATCAGGGTTCCAAAAACATTCAGTACTTC.

The chain carries TRBV4-1 and TRBJ1-1, with 9 bases matching TRBD1. Per the germline V gene, CDR1 is MGHRA and CDR2 is YSYEKL. CDR3 size: 16 residues. The ends lost 5 bases at V and 5 bases at J; junction bases unmatched: 12. The CDR3 here is CASSFRIQGAVTEAFF. CDR3 bases: TGCGCCAGCAGCTTCAGGATACAGGGGGCTGTAACTGAAGCTTTCTTT.

The V and J genes are TRBV10-3 and TRBJ2-1, with 9 bases fitting TRBD1. The CDR3 spans 13 residues. Trimming removed 10 bases from V and 5 bases from J; junction bases left unmatched: 6. Germline loops: CDR1 ENHRY, CDR2 SYGVKD. CDR3 sequence (DNA): TGTGCCACCACAGGGACAGGGAACAATGAGCAGTTCTTC. Amino acid sequence: CATTGTGNNEQFF.

The chain joins TRBV2 to TRBJ2-7; 7 nucleotides align to TRBD2. The length of the CDR3 is 15 residues. V was pared by 2 bases and J by 2 bases, with 6 bases of the junction left unmatched. Germline V lookup: CDR1 SNHLY, CDR2 FYNNEI. CDR3 amino acids: CASSERGGVTYEQYF. As DNA, the CDR3 is TGTGCCAGCAGTGAACGTGGGGGGGTAACCTACGAGCAGTACTTC. Complete variable domain (other parts from reference TRBV2 and TRBJ2-7): EPEVTQTPSHQVTQMGQEVILRCVPISNHLYFYWYRQILGQKVEFLVSFYNNEISEKSEIFDDQFSVERPDGSNFTLKIRSTKLEDSAMYFCASSERGGVTYEQYFGPGTRLTVT.

The J gene is TRBJ2-7, the V gene TRBV10-1; perhaps TRBD1 as D (6 bases). Germline assignment: CDR1 WNHNN and CDR2 SYGVQD (reference sequence). The CDR3 contains 14 residues. Between the trimmed V and J ends, which lost 2 bases and 6 bases, there was a span of 14 bases. DNA for the CDR3: TGCGCCAGCAGTGAGAATTGGGGGCGCGGCGAGCAGTACTTC. This encodes CASSENWGRGEQYF.

Remarks on this clone: Other nucleotide sequences from this sample produce the same CDR3. The chain combines TRBV4-1 with TRBJ1-5, with D hard to call. This CDR3 contains 16 residues. V lost 0 bases to trimming and J lost 0 bases, with 9 bases between them. CDR1 is MGHRA and CDR2 is YSYEKL in the germline V gene. The CDR3 DNA reads TGCGCCAGCAGCCAAGAGACCGGGTATAGCAATCAGCCCCAGCATTTT. Its translation is CASSQETGYSNQPQHF.

The chain uses TRBV2 and TRBJ2-1; D not resolved. V was shortened by 3 bases and J by 4 bases, with 19 bases between the two germline ends. Germline CDR1 SNHLY, CDR2 FYNNEI. The CDR3 length is 17 residues. The DNA of the CDR3 is TGTGCCAGCAGTGATTTGGTACTGCTAATAAATTACAATGAGCAGTTCTTC. Translated, it gives CASSDLVLLINYNEQFF.

The chain has TRBV11-2 and TRBJ2-2; a possible D gene is TRBD1 (6 bases). The germline CDR1 and CDR2 sequences are SGHAT and FQNNGV. V was pared by 3 bases and J by 6 bases, with 20 bases between. This CDR3 comprises 17 residues. CDR3 region: CASSFTSGTMLPGELFF. Written as DNA, the CDR3 is TGTGCCAGCAGCTTCACCTCCGGGACAATGTTACCCGGGGAGCTGTTTTTT.

The rearrangement joins TRBV9 to TRBJ1-5; 9 nucleotides match TRBD1. CDR1 is SGDLS, CDR2 YYNGEE, per germline. CDR3 length: 16 residues. V gave up 4 bases and J gave up 3 bases; unmatched junction bases: 8. DNA for the CDR3: TGTGCCAGCAGCCCCCGGACAGGGGATTTCAATCAGCCCCAGCATTTT. Residues: CASSPRTGDFNQPQHF.

The rearrangement links TRBV9 to TRBJ1-2; weak D call: TRBD1 (6 bases). Trimming took off 0 bases at V and 0 bases at J, with 12 bases between the two ends. This CDR3 has 16 residues. Looked up from germline, CDR1 is SGDLS and CDR2 is YYNGEE. The CDR3 loop reads CASSVATGKANYGYTF. The CDR3 region has the DNA TGTGCCAGCAGCGTAGCTACAGGGAAAGCTAACTATGGCTACACCTTC.

Remarks on this clone: Being one base from a much bigger clone, this may be a read error. V is TRBV11-2 and J is TRBJ2-7; D not resolved. Trimming removed 6 bases at V and 3 bases at J, with 6 bases between. The CDR3 is 11 amino acids. CDR1 and CDR2 from the germline V gene are SGHAT and FQNNGV. As DNA, the CDR3 is TGTGCCAGCAGTGAACTCTACGAGCAGTACTTC. Protein: CASSELYEQYF.

The chain joins TRBV15 to TRBJ1-5; 9 bases align to TRBD1. Germline trimming cut 2 bases from V and 0 bases from J; bases unmatched to any gene: 8. There are 18 residues in the CDR3. Germline V gene lookup returns CDR1 LNHNV and CDR2 YYDKDF (reference sequence). CDR3 DNA sequence: TGTGCCACCAGCAGAAAGGACAGGGGCCCCTATAGCAATCAGCCCCAGCATTTT. This codes for CATSRKDRGPYSNQPQHF.